Below, one T cell receptor (beta chain) is given with its context. Its antigen remains unidentified. These data come from a study of post-analysis software for immune sequencing data. Study summary: The patients showed relapsing-remitting, secondary progressive and progressive-relapsing multiple sclerosis courses.

The TCR beta cDNA libraries carried unique molecular identifiers. The yield from roughly 1 to 10 million T cells was around 500,000 cDNA molecules in total. Each CDR3 protein is one row after TCRdb ran MiXCR on the PCR reads. The sample yields hundreds of thousands of distinct CDR3 sequences, 25% to 30% seen once. Per germline, CDR1 SGHTA and CDR2 FQGNSA. V was pared by 3 bases and J by 7 bases, with 14 bases of the junction left unmatched. This CDR3 is 19 amino acids long. Study-wide results and caveats: Multiple sclerosis patients showed significantly lower normalized Chao1 diversity than controls did. Patients showed TRBV5-6, TRBV5-1 and TRBV20-1 among five TRBV segments more frequent than in controls. Samples prepared in the same batch strongly co-clustered by F measure.

Sequencing input: blood. This clonotype was obtained from a girl between 10 and 17 years old with multiple sclerosis. The rearrangement links TRBV7-2 to TRBJ2-1; 14 bases fit TRBD2. CDR3 DNA sequence: TGTGCCAGCAGCTTGCTACTCGGACTAGCGGGGGGCCGCTTAAATGAGCAGTTCTTC. Its protein is CASSLLLGLAGGRLNEQFF.